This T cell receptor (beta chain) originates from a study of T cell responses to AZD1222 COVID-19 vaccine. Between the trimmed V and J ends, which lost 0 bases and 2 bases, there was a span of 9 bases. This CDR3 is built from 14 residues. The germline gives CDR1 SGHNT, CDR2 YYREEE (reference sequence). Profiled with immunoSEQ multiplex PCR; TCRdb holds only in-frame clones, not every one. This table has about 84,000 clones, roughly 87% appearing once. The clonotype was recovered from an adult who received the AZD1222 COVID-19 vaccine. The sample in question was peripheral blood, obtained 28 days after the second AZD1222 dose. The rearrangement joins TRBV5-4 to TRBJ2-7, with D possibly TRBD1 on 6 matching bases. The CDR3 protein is CASSLAGTTYEQYF. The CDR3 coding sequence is TGTGCCAGCAGCTTGGCCGGGACAACCTACGAGCAGTACTTC.